A selection of T cell receptor beta chains follows, all from one sample in a study of T cell changes during pregnancy in multiple sclerosis. The assay was immunoSEQ multiplex PCR, and TCRdb's table has in-frame clones only and misses some. This sample has just under 95,000 clones, with approximately 92% found just once. Specimen: peripheral blood, collected in the first trimester of pregnancy. All receptors come from a female donor with multiple sclerosis, enrolled in a pregnancy study. CDR3s include the opening cysteine and the closing phenylalanine or tryptophan. The D gene is left open where the match is weak. Where a row states a size, it is once, few, many or the class of an expanded clone; other rows omit it.

V	size	length	D	J	DNA	CDR3
TRBV15	NA	12	NA	TRBJ1-1	TGTGCCACCAGCAGAGCTGCCGGGGGAGCTTTCTTT	CATSRAAGGAFF
TRBV6-4	NA	14	TRBD2	TRBJ2-1	TGTGCCACTTCACGGACTAGCGGGAGTGTTGAGCAGTTCTTC	CATSRTSGSVEQFF
TRBV7-8	NA	16	TRBD2	TRBJ2-1	TGTGCCAGCAGCTTAGTCGGACTAGCGGGGTACAATGAGCAGTTCTTC	CASSLVGLAGYNEQFF
TRBV5-8	NA	13	NA	TRBJ1-1	TGTGCCAGCAGCTACGAGGTGGACACTGAAGCTTTCTTT	CASSYEVDTEAFF
TRBV18	NA	12	NA	TRBJ2-1	TGTGCCAGCTCACAAGGGAGGAATGAGCAGTTCTTC	CASSQGRNEQFF
TRBV30	once	14	TRBD1	TRBJ2-3	TGTGCCTGGAGTGTACAGGGGGCGCGAGATACGCAGTATTTT	CAWSVQGARDTQYF
TRBV6-5	NA	14	NA	TRBJ1-1	TGTGCCAGCAGTTACTCGTCACAGCTCGATGAAGCTTTCTTT	CASSYSSQLDEAFF
TRBV6-6	once	15	NA	TRBJ2-1	TGTGCCAGCAGCGCCCACAGGGTATCACAGGGTGAGCAGTTCTTC	CASSAHRVSQGEQFF
TRBV5-1	NA	16	TRBD2	TRBJ2-2	TGCGCCAGCAGCCCAGAGACTAGCGGGAGGTTCGGGGAGCTGTTTTTT	CASSPETSGRFGELFF
TRBV2	NA	15	NA	TRBJ2-7	TGTGCCAGCAGTGAAGGGAGGGTTATCGCCTACGAGCAGTACTTC	CASSEGRVIAYEQYF
TRBV13	NA	14	TRBD1	TRBJ2-1	TGTGCCAGCAGCGGGACAGGGAATGGCAATGAGCAGTTCTTC	CASSGTGNGNEQFF
TRBV5-4	NA	13	NA	TRBJ2-3	TGTGCCAGCAGCCCAACTAGTAGGGATACGCAGTATTTT	CASSPTSRDTQYF
TRBV28	NA	13	NA	TRBJ1-2	TGTGCCAGCACCATCGAACTCACGAATGGCTACACCTTC	CASTIELTNGYTF
TRBV7-9	NA	15	TRBD2	TRBJ2-1	TGTGCCAGCAGCCACTCTAGCGGGAGTCGCAATGAGCAGTTCTTC	CASSHSSGSRNEQFF
TRBV6-1	NA	14	TRBD1	TRBJ1-2	TGTGCCAGCAGTTGGGACAGGCGTAACTATGGCTACACCTTC	CASSWDRRNYGYTF
TRBV27	NA	15	TRBD1	TRBJ1-2	TGTGCCAGCAGTTTATCGTCAGGACAGGGTAGTGGCTACACCTTC	CASSLSSGQGSGYTF
TRBV6-6	NA	11	NA	TRBJ2-2	TGTGCCAGCAGGTGGAGCGGGGAGCTGTTTTTT	CASRWSGELFF
TRBV30	NA	12	NA	TRBJ2-4	TGTGCCTGGAGTGAACTAGCCGGCATTCAGTACTTC	CAWSELAGIQYF
TRBV19	NA	15	NA	TRBJ1-5	TGTGCCAGTAGTATGACAGGATTTAGCAATCAGCCCCAGCATTTT	CASSMTGFSNQPQHF
TRBV28	NA	12	NA	TRBJ1-2	TGTGCCAGCCGAACAGGGAACTATGGCTACACCTTC	CASRTGNYGYTF
TRBV7-7	NA	15	TRBD1	TRBJ2-1	TGTGCTAGCAGCAGACAGGGTAGCTCCTACAATGAGCAGTTCTTC	CASSRQGSSYNEQFF
TRBV6-5	NA	13	NA	TRBJ2-1	TGTGCCAGCAGTAATCAGGGGAGGGGTGAGCAGTTCTTC	CASSNQGRGEQFF
TRBV7-8	NA	15	NA	TRBJ1-2	TGTGCCAGCAGCTTAGGTCCAGGATCTAACTATGGCTACACCTTC	CASSLGPGSNYGYTF
TRBV7-2	NA	15	NA	TRBJ2-1	TGTGCCAGCAGCTTAAGCGGATCCTCCTACAATGAGCAGTTCTTC	CASSLSGSSYNEQFF
TRBV15	NA	15	TRBD1	TRBJ2-1	TGTGCCACCAGCAGAGAGCCTAGGGGGCAGGGTGAGCAGTTCTTC	CATSREPRGQGEQFF
TRBV6-4	NA	15	NA	TRBJ2-5	TGTGCCAGCAGTGACTCGATCCGAGTCCAAGAGACCCAGTACTTC	CASSDSIRVQETQYF
TRBV5-1	once	15	NA	TRBJ1-3	TGCGCCAGCAGCTTAACTGCGAGCTCTGGAAACACCATATATTTT	CASSLTASSGNTIYF
TRBV5-6	NA	14	NA	TRBJ1-5	TGTGCCAGCAGCTTAATGGCAGGCAATCAGCCCCAGCATTTT	CASSLMAGNQPQHF
TRBV28	NA	13	NA	TRBJ2-7	TGTGCCAGCAGTCCTCCCGGGGGCTACGAGCAGTACTTC	CASSPPGGYEQYF
TRBV29-1	NA	16	TRBD2	TRBJ2-7	TGCAGCGTTGTAGGGACTAGCGGGAGCCTATCCTACGAGCAGTACTTC	CSVVGTSGSLSYEQYF
TRBV28	NA	15	NA	TRBJ2-7	TGTGCCAGCACATCACCACGGCGGGGAGTCTACGAGCAGTACTTC	CASTSPRRGVYEQYF
TRBV14	NA	17	NA	TRBJ2-4	TGTGCCAGCAGCCAAGAAGCGGGTCGGGGAGCCAAAAACATTCAGTACTTC	CASSQEAGRGAKNIQYF
TRBV20-1	NA	11	NA	TRBJ1-4	TGCAGTGCCGATGAGACGGAGAAACTGTTTTTT	CSADETEKLFF
TRBV5-1	NA	15	NA	TRBJ1-3	TGCGCCAGCAGCTTGATGGCTTCCTCTGGAAACACCATATATTTT	CASSLMASSGNTIYF
TRBV19	NA	13	TRBD1	TRBJ1-5	TGTGCCAGTACGACAGGGACGTCTCAGCCCCAGCATTTT	CASTTGTSQPQHF
TRBV7-2	NA	14	NA	TRBJ2-1	TGTGCCAGCAGCTTATTTGGGGGGAACAATGAGCAGTTCTTC	CASSLFGGNNEQFF
TRBV30	NA	13	TRBD2	TRBJ2-7	TGTGCCTGGAGTGCGACGGGAGGGTACGAGCAGTACTTC	CAWSATGGYEQYF
TRBV2	NA	18	TRBD2	TRBJ2-3	TGTGCCAGCAGTGAAGCTGGGCTAGCGGGAGATAGCACAGATACGCAGTATTTT	CASSEAGLAGDSTDTQYF
TRBV5-4	NA	16	TRBD2	TRBJ2-5	TGTGCCAGCAGCCCCGGGGGGACCAAGCACCAAGAGACCCAGTACTTC	CASSPGGTKHQETQYF
TRBV28	NA	18	NA	TRBJ1-3	TGTGCCAGCAGTTTATTTTCCGGGGAAGGGTTTGCTGGAAACACCATATATTTT	CASSLFSGEGFAGNTIYF
TRBV2	NA	14	TRBD1	TRBJ1-4	TGTGCCAGCGGAAGGGACAGGGCTCTTGAAAAACTGTTTTTT	CASGRDRALEKLFF
TRBV9	NA	13	NA	TRBJ2-2	TGTGCCAGCGACAGGGGAGGGAACGGGGAGCTGTTTTTT	CASDRGGNGELFF
TRBV28	NA	15	NA	TRBJ2-5	TGTGCCAGCAGTCCGTTACTCGACAGCACGGAGACCCAGTACTTC	CASSPLLDSTETQYF
TRBV5-6	NA	14	NA	TRBJ2-3	TGTGCCAGCAGCTTGGGGGTACGACTTGATACGCAGTATTTT	CASSLGVRLDTQYF
TRBV19	NA	19	TRBD2	TRBJ2-1	TGTGCCAGTAGTCCTCGACTAGCGGGAGTAACTTTAGCCTACAATGAGCAGTTCTTC	CASSPRLAGVTLAYNEQFF
TRBV28	once	14	NA	TRBJ2-5	TGTGCCAGCAGTCCTGCGGGACGTAAAGAGACCCAGTACTTC	CASSPAGRKETQYF
TRBV6-1	NA	17	TRBD2	TRBJ2-2	TGTGCCAGCAGTGGACTAGCGGGAGGCTTTATACCCGGGGAGCTGTTTTTT	CASSGLAGGFIPGELFF
TRBV11-2	NA	14	NA	TRBJ2-7	TGTGCCAGCAGTCACTCCGGGCAGGGCCTAGGGCAGTACTTC	CASSHSGQGLGQYF
TRBV28	NA	11	NA	TRBJ2-7	TGTGCCAGCAGTCCCGCCTACGAGCAGTACTTC	CASSPAYEQYF
TRBV15	NA	15	NA	TRBJ2-7	TGTGCCACCAGCCCCGCCCGGGGGATCTCCTACGAGCAGTACTTC	CATSPARGISYEQYF
TRBV5-6	NA	15	NA	TRBJ2-1	TGTGCCAGCAGCTTGGATCCCAGGTCCTACAATGAGCAGTTCTTC	CASSLDPRSYNEQFF
TRBV2	NA	18	TRBD1	TRBJ2-3	TGTGCCAGCACCAGGGACAGGGGTGAAAGCCTCTCTTACAATACGCAGTATTTT	CASTRDRGESLSYNTQYF
TRBV5-6	NA	14	TRBD2	TRBJ2-7	TGTGCCAGCAGCCCACTAGCGGGAGCTCCCGAGCAGTACTTC	CASSPLAGAPEQYF
TRBV9	NA	17	NA	TRBJ2-3	TGTGCCAGCAGCGTAGCTGGAGGTAGCGGCAGCACAGATACGCAGTATTTT	CASSVAGGSGSTDTQYF
TRBV13	NA	16	NA	TRBJ2-2	TGTGCCAGCAGCTTAGCCCCTAGCATTAACACCGGGGAGCTGTTTTTT	CASSLAPSINTGELFF
TRBV19	NA	15	TRBD1	TRBJ2-5	TGTGCCACAGCCCCCGGGACAGGGAAGGGTGAGACCCAGTACTTC	CATAPGTGKGETQYF
TRBV9	NA	20	TRBD1	TRBJ2-1	TGTGCCAGCAGCGTAAGGGACAGGGGGCGCAGGGGCAGCTCCTACAATGAGCAGTTCTTC	CASSVRDRGRRGSSYNEQFF
TRBV11-2	NA	17	TRBD2	TRBJ2-7	TGTGCCAGCAGCTACGCGCGACTAGCGGGAACCCGTTACGAGCAGTACTTC	CASSYARLAGTRYEQYF
TRBV2	NA	13	NA	TRBJ2-5	TGTGCCAGCAGCAGGGCAGAACAAGAGACCCAGTACTTC	CASSRAEQETQYF
TRBV6-6	NA	15	NA	TRBJ2-1	TGTGCCAGCACCCCGGGGGGAGGGAGGGGGAATGAGCAGTTCTTC	CASTPGGGRGNEQFF